This entry describes one T cell receptor beta chain. The antigen is not known. The sample belongs to a study of T cell repertoires in cytomegalovirus infection. Study information: Public signatures in TCR beta pointed to CMV infection and matching HLA type. General study results and limits: Dominating the ex vivo response were TCR beta clonotypes that were CMV-specific and HLA-C-restricted. Identification of carriers of CMV plus the relevant HLA was achieved through cumulative public TCR beta family frequency.

TCRdb re-called the reads with MiXCR, one entry per CDR3 protein. The repertoire has about 230,000 distinct CDR3 sequences, approximately 22% of them found once; the top ten carry 18%. V lost 5 bases, J lost 3 bases, and 8 bases stayed unmatched. Germline CDR1 and CDR2: MGHDK and SYGVNS. This CDR3 is 15 amino acids long. The chain uses TRBV25-1 and TRBJ2-3; 7 bases agree with TRBD2. This sequence originates from a human donor in good health (CMV status not recorded). Some clones in this sample may be carry-over from other donors' samples. Material: CD8+ T cells from PBMCs. The CDR3 reads CASSPLGLGTDTQYF. As DNA, the CDR3 is TGTGCCAGCAGTCCTCTCGGACTAGGGACAGATACGCAGTATTTT.